The source of this TCR beta chain is a study of T-cell reconstitution after alpha-beta-depleted transplantation in children. The CDR3 length is 15 residues. V lost 4 bases and J lost 9, with 20 bases in between. The germline CDR1 and CDR2 sequences are SGHDT and YYEEEE. Overall study results and limits: Where alpha-beta T cells came from about two months after transplant was reportedly several hundred expanded graft clones. The high TCRbeta diversity at day 60 in some patients came from surviving recipient T cells and thymic progenitors.

This clonotype showed up many times. Its antigen remains unidentified. Unique molecular identifiers were incorporated during preparation of the TCRbeta library. Each CDR3 protein gets one entry after TCRdb re-called the PCR reads with MiXCR. The sample has roughly 500,000 distinct CDR3 sequences; roughly a tenth are singletons. Source: PBMCs, taken before TCRalphabeta/CD19-depleted stem cell transplant. V is TRBV5-6 and J is TRBJ2-1, with D possibly matching TRBD2 (7 bases). The clonotype comes from a child aged 2 to 10 with inherited bone marrow failure, due to receive a stem cell transplant. The CDR3 DNA is TGTGCCAGCAGCGAGGGGGGGGCTCTGATTCCTGAGCAGTTCTTC. Its translation is CASSEGGALIPEQFF.